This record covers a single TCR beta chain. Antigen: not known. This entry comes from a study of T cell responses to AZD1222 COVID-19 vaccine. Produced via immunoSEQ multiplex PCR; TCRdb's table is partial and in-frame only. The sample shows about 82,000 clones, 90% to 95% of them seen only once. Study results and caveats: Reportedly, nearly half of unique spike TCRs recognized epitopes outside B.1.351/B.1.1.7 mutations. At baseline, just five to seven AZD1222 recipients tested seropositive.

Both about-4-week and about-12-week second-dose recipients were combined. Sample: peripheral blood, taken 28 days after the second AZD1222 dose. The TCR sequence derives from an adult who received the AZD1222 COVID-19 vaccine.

CDR3 sequence reads: CASSLQAGFDSTRDGYTF. The CDR3 region has the DNA TGTGCCAGCAGCTTGCAGGCGGGATTTGATTCGACAAGGGATGGCTACACCTTC. This chain connects TRBV28 to TRBJ1-2; D ambiguous. Trimming removed 6 bases at V and 6 bases at J, with 29 bases between. Per germline, CDR1 MDHEN and CDR2 SYDVKM. The CDR3 runs to 18 residues.